Given below is one T cell receptor beta chain in context. Its antigen is still unknown. The use of a sample-barcoded 5' primer and a J-beta primer mix characterized a second PCR of roughly 6 to 11 cycles. A tag from a template-switch adaptor with 12 random nucleotides marked each cDNA molecule. TCRdb called the 5' RACE reads again in MiXCR, with one record for every CDR3 protein. The repertoire holds around 1,700,000 distinct CDR3 sequences, with roughly 28% as singletons. The entry originates in a study of blood T cells in healthy people across ages. As for the study in general: Every two T cells gave about one barcoded beta molecule via template switching.

Whole-study findings and limits: For the donors, CMV status was unknown and possibly confounded expanded clonotype changes.

Whenever a sample was processed, at least 6.5 million PBMCs were isolated. Looked up from germline, CDR1 is SGHTA and CDR2 is FQGNSA. With 5 bases removed from V and 4 bases from J, the gap between germline ends came to 15 bases. The CDR3 is 15 amino acids. Sequenced input: blood. The origin of this receptor is a woman aged 25 to 39 in good health. The chain is built from TRBV7-2 and TRBJ2-1, with D possibly being TRBD2 (6 bases). Here the CDR3 DNA reads TGTGCCAGCAGCCCCCGAGCGGGTATATACAATGAGCAGTTCTTC. Translation: CASSPRAGIYNEQFF. The complete variable domain, with remaining parts taken from reference TRBV7-2 and TRBJ2-1, reads GAGVSQSPSNKVTEKGKDVELRCDPISGHTALYWYRQSLGQGLEFLIYFQGNSAPDKSGLPSDRFSAERTGGSVSTLTIQRTQQEDSAVYLCASSPRAGIYNEQFFGPGTRLTVL.